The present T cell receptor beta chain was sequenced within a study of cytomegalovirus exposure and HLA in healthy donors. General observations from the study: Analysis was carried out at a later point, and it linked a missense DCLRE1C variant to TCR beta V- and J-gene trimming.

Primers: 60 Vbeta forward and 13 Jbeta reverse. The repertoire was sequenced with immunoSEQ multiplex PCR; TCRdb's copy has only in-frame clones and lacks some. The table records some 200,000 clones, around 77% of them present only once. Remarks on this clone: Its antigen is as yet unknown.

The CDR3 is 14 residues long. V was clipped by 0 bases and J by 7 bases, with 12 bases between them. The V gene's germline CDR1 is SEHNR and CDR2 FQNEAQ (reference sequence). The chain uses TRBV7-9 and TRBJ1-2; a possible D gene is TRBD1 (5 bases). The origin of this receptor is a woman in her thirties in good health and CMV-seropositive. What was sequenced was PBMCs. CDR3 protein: CASSLAGDLAGYTF. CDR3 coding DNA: TGTGCCAGCAGCTTAGCAGGGGACTTGGCTGGCTACACCTTC.